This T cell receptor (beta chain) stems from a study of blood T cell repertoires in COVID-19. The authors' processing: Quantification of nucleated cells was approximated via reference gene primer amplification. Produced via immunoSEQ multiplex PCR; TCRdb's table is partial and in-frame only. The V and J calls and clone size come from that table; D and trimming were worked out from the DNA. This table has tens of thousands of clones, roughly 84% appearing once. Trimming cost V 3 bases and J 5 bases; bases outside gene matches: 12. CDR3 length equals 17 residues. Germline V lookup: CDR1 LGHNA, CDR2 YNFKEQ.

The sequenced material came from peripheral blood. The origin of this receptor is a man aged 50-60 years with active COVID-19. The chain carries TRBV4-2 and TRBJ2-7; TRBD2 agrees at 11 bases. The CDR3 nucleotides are TGTGCCAGCAGCCAGGCGTTGCGTAGCGGGGGGGCCAACGAGCAGTACTTC. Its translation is CASSQALRSGGANEQYF.